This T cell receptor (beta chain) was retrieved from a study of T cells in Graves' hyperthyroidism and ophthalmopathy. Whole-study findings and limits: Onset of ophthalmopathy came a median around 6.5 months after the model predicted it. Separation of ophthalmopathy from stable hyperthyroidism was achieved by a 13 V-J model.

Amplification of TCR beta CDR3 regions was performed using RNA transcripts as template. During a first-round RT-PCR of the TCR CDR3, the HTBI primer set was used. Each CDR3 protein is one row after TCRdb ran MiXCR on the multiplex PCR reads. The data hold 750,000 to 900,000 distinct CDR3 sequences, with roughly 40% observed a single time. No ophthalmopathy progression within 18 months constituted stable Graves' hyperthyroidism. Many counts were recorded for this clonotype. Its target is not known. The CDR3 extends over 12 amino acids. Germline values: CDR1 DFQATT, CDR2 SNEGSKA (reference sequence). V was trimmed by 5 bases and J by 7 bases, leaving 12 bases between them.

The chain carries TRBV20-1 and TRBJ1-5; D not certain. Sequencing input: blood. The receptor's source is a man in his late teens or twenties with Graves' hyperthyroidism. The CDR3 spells CSAQKAGQPQHF. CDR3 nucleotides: TGCAGTGCTCAAAAGGCGGGGCAGCCCCAGCATTTT.